This T cell receptor (beta chain) emerged from a study of T cell changes during pregnancy in multiple sclerosis. Here immunoSEQ multiplex PCR was the method, and the copy in TCRdb shows in-frame clones only, minus some. The sample contains around 56,000 clones, 75% to 95% of which appear only once. Germline values: CDR1 LNHDA, CDR2 SQIVND (reference sequence). The CDR3 spans 13 residues. V lost 6 bases to trimming and J lost 1 base, with 9 bases between them. The starting material was peripheral blood, obtained in the first trimester of pregnancy. The sequence was obtained from a female donor in good health, enrolled as a control in a pregnancy study. J is TRBJ1-1 and V is TRBV19; perhaps TRBD1 as D (5 bases). The CDR3 nucleotides read TGTGCCAGTAGAACAGGACAGAACACTGAAGCTTTCTTT. As protein: CASRTGQNTEAFF.